The T cell receptor beta chain under discussion was sequenced for a study of T cells in Graves' hyperthyroidism and ophthalmopathy. Overall study results and limits: Expanded thyroid clonotypes (above 0.001) were mostly also found in blood.

At least ten counts were recorded for this clonotype. Its cognate antigen is unknown. The ends were cut back, 2 bases at V and 0 bases at J, with 13 bases in the middle. Germline V gene data show CDR1 as MDHEN and CDR2 as SYDVKM. The CDR3 has 17 amino acids. Researchers took RNA transcripts and amplified the TCR beta CDR3 regions from them. During a first-round RT-PCR of the TCR CDR3, the HTBI primer set was used. TCRdb reprocessed the multiplex PCR reads with MiXCR, giving one entry per CDR3 protein. This table has around 520,000 distinct CDR3 sequences, 14% appearing once. The TCR was taken from a woman between 40 and 55 years old with Graves' hyperthyroidism. Sequenced input: blood. J is TRBJ2-2 and V is TRBV28; the D is unclear. The DNA of the CDR3 is TGTGCCAGCAGTTTAAGCAAGTGGGCCCCGAACACCGGGGAGCTGTTTTTT. It encodes CASSLSKWAPNTGELFF.